Below, 7 T cell receptor beta chains from the same sample are listed, as sequenced in a study of blood T cell dynamics during melanoma immunotherapy (dated by TCRdb to 2020 to 2021). The sample's time point label is to be understood as: week 3, after first cycle of checkpoint inhibitor. The library was prepared using the immunoSEQ multiplex PCR assay. The table comes from immuneACCESS by way of TCRdb, which keeps in-frame sequences with V and J called. Part of the clones is missing from these tables; in studies checked, under half for an unresolved V gene and the rest for unknown reasons. This sample comprises some 5,700 clones, approximately 84% of them detected only once. The ten largest clones take up over 9% of the sample. This specimen was blood, taken from a patient treated with checkpoint blockade. Receptors originate from a human donor with melanoma.

This chain connects TRBV4-3 to TRBJ2-2; no reliable D call. CDR1 is LGHNA, CDR2 YSLEER, per germline. V was shortened by 0 bases and J by 5 bases, with 19 bases between the two germline ends. This CDR3 contains 18 residues. As DNA, the CDR3 is TGCGCCAGCAGCCAAGATCGTCCTAACCTCCTCGGGACCGGGGAGCTGTTTTTT. This gives the protein CASSQDRPNLLGTGELFF.

V gene TRBV7-9 combines with J gene TRBJ2-1; D may be TRBD2 (6 bases). Trimming removed 5 bases at V and 4 bases at J, with 15 bases between. This CDR3 is built from 15 residues. Germline values: CDR1 SEHNR, CDR2 FQNEAQ (reference sequence). CDR3 loop: CASSHAGRGYNEQFF. The DNA of the CDR3 is TGTGCCAGCAGCCACGCGGGGAGAGGATACAATGAGCAGTTCTTC.

The chain joins TRBV7-6 to TRBJ2-7; TRBD2 matches 10 bases. The CDR3 contains 17 residues. Looked up from germline, CDR1 is SGHVS and CDR2 is FNYEAQ. Trimming cost V 0 bases and J 0 bases; bases outside gene matches: 5. The CDR3 loop reads CASSLASASGSSYEQYF. DNA for the CDR3: TGTGCCAGCAGCTTAGCGTCGGCTAGCGGGAGCTCCTACGAGCAGTACTTC.

V usage is TRBV2 and J usage is TRBJ1-5; D ambiguous. CDR1 is SNHLY and CDR2 is FYNNEI in the germline V gene. V dropped 1 base and J dropped 4 bases, with 5 bases sitting between them. This CDR3 has 13 amino acids. The CDR3 region has the DNA TGTGCCAGCAGTGAAGGGGGTAATCAGCCCCAGCATTTT. Its translation: CASSEGGNQPQHF.

The genes are TRBV5-1 and TRBJ2-7, with D uncertain. The CDR3 runs 13 residues. Germline lookup yields CDR1 SGHRS and CDR2 YFSETQ. Deletions cut 4 bases from V and 5 bases from J, with 13 bases between. The CDR3 here is CASSPQVGNEQYF. CDR3 sequence (DNA): TGCGCCAGCAGCCCTCAGGTGGGGAACGAGCAGTACTTC.

The chain employs TRBV11-2 and TRBJ2-7; 8 bases are a match to TRBD1. Germline trimming cut 6 bases from V and 5 bases from J; bases unmatched to any gene: 9. The CDR3 is 14 residues long. The germline CDR1 and CDR2 sequences are SGHAT and FQNNGV. This chain's CDR3 is CASSYSQGAHEQYF. CDR3 DNA: TGTGCCAGCAGTTATAGCCAGGGGGCCCACGAGCAGTACTTC.

The chain employs TRBV19 and TRBJ1-1; TRBD1 matches at 8 bases. The J segment lost 5 bases and the V segment lost 5 bases, leaving 13 bases of the junction unmatched. This CDR3 comprises 16 residues. Germline assignment: CDR1 LNHDA and CDR2 SQIVND (reference sequence). CDR3 amino acids: CASSPRTGPGWTEAFF. CDR3 nucleotides: TGTGCCAGTAGTCCCCGGACAGGGCCGGGATGGACTGAAGCTTTCTTT.